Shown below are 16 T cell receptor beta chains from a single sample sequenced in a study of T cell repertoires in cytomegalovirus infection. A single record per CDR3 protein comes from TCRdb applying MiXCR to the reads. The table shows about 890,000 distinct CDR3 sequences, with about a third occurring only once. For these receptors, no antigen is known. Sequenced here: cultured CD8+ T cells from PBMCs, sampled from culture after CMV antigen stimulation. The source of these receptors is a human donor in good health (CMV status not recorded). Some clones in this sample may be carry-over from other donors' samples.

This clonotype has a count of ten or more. The chain's CDR3 is CASSLRLAGGEQYV. CDR3 DNA sequence: TGTGCCAGCAGCTTACGTCTGGCAGGTGGGGAGCAGTACGTC. V gene TRBV7-8 combines with J gene TRBJ2-7; unclear D gene. The CDR3 contains 14 residues. The V end lost 2 bases, the J end lost 7 bases, and 15 bases lay between the germline ends. Germline V lookup: CDR1 SGHVS, CDR2 FQNEAQ.

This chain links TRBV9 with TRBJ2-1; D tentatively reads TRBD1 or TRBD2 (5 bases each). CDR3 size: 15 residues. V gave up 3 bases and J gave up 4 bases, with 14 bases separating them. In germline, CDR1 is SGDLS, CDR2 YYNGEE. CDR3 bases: TGTGCCAGCAGCGAGGACGGGGCAACTTACAATGAGCAGTTCTTC. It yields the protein CASSEDGATYNEQFF. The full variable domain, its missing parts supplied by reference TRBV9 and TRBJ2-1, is DSGVTQTPKHLITATGQRVTLRCSPRSGDLSVYWYQQSLDQGLQFLIQYYNGEERAKGNILERFSAQQFPDLHSELNLSSLELGDSALYFCASSEDGATYNEQFFGPGTRLTVL.

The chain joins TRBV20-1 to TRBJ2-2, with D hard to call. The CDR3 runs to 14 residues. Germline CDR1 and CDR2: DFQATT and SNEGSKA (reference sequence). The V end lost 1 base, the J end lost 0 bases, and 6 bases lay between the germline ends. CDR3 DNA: TGCAGTGCTAGAGTGAATCCGAACACCGGGGAGCTGTTTTTT. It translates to CSARVNPNTGELFF.

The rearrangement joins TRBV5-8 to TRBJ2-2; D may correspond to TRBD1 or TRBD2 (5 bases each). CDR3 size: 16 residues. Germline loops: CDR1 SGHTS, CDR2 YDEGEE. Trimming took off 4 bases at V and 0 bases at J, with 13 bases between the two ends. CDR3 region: CASSPEWGPNTGELFF. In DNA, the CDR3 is TGTGCCAGCAGCCCCGAGTGGGGACCGAACACCGGGGAGCTGTTTTTT.

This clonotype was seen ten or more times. The CDR3 protein is CASSGPTSTYSTDTQYF. The CDR3 bases are TGTGCCAGCAGCGGACCTACTAGCACCTATAGCACAGATACGCAGTATTTT. The chain uses TRBV6-1 and TRBJ2-3; the D gene is possibly TRBD2 (6 bases). This CDR3 is built from 17 residues. V was cut by 6 bases and J by 0 bases, with 19 bases left in between. Germline V gene lookup returns CDR1 MNHNS and CDR2 SASEGT.

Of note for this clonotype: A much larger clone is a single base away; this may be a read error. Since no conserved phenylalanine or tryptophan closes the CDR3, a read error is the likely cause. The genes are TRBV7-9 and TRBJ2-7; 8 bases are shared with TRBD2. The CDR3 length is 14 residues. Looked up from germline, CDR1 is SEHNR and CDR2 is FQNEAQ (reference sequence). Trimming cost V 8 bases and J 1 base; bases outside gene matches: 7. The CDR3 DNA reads TGTGCCAGCCGTATGGGACTAGGATCCTACGAGCAGTACTAC. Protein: CASRMGLGSYEQYY.

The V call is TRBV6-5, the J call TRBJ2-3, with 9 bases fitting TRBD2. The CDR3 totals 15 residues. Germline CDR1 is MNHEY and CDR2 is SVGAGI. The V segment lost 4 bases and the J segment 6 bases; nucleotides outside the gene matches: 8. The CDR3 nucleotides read TGTGCCAGCAGTTCCTTTAGCGGGGGATACGATACGCAGTATTTT. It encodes CASSSFSGGYDTQYF.

DNA for the CDR3: TGCAGTGCTAGAGATGACCAGGGGCGCACAGATACGCAGTATTTT. As protein: CSARDDQGRTDTQYF. V and J are TRBV20-1 and TRBJ2-3; weak D call: TRBD1 (6 bases). The CDR3 contains 15 residues. CDR1 and CDR2 (germline): DFQATT, SNEGSKA (reference sequence). V was shortened by 0 bases and J by 1 base, with 11 bases between the two germline ends.

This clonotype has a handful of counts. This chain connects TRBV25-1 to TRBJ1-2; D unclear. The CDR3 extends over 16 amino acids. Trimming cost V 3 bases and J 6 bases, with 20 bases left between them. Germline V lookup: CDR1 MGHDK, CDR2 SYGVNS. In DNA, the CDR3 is TGTGCCAGCAGTGATCCGACGGTACTTTTTGAGGATGGCTACACCTTC. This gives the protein CASSDPTVLFEDGYTF.

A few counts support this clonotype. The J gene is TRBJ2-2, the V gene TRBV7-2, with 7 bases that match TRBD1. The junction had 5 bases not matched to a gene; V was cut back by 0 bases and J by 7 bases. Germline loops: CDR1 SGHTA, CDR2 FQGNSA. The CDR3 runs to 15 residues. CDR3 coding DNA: TGTGCCAGCAGCTTAGCGCTAGGGGGCCACGGGGAGCTGTTTTTT. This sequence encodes CASSLALGGHGELFF. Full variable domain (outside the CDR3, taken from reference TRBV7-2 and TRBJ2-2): GAGVSQSPSNKVTEKGKDVELRCDPISGHTALYWYRQSLGQGLEFLIYFQGNSAPDKSGLPSDRFSAERTGGSVSTLTIQRTQQEDSAVYLCASSLALGGHGELFFGEGSRLTVL.

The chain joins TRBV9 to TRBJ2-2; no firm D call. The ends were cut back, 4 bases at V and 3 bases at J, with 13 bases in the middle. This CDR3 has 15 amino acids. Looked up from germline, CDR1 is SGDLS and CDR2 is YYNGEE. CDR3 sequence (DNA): TGTGCCAGCAGCCCACTGTCTCTGGACACCGGGGAGCTGTTTTTT. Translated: CASSPLSLDTGELFF.

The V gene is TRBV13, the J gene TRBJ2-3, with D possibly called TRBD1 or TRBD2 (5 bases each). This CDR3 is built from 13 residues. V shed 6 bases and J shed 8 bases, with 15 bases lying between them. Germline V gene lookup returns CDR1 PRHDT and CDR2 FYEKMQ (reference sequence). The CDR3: CASRDTREATQYF. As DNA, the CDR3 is TGTGCCAGCAGGGACACTAGAGAGGCTACGCAGTATTTT.

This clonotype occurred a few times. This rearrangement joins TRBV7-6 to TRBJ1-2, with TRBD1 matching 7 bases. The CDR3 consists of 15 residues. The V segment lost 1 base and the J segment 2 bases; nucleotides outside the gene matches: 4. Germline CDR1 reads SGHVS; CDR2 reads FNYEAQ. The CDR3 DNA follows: TGTGCCAGCAGCTTAGTGGGGGACAGCAACTATGGCTACACCTTC. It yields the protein CASSLVGDSNYGYTF. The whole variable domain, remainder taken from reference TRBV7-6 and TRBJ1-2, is GAGVSQSPRYKVTKRGQDVALRCDPISGHVSLYWYRQALGQGPEFLTYFNYEAQQDKSGLPNDRFSAERPEGSISTLTIQRTEQRDSAMYRCASSLVGDSNYGYTFGSGTRLTVV.

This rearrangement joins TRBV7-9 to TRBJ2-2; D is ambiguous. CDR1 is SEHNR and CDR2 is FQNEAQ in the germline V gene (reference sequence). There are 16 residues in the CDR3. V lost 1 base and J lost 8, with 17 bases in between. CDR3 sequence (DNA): TGTGCCAGCAGCTTAGGTGGACCACCACTACCGGGGGAGCTGTTTTTT. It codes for CASSLGGPPLPGELFF. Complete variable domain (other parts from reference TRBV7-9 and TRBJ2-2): DTGVSQNPRHKITKRGQNVTFRCDPISEHNRLYWYRQTLGQGPEFLTYFQNEAQLEKSRLLSDRFSAERPKGSFSTLEIQRTEQGDSAMYLCASSLGGPPLPGELFFGEGSRLTVL.

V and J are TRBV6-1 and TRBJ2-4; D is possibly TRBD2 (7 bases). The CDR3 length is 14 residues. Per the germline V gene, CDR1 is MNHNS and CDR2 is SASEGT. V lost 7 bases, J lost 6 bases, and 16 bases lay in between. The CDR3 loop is CASTPGGGGNIQYF. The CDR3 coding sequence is TGTGCCAGCACCCCAGGAGGGGGGGGAAACATTCAGTACTTC.

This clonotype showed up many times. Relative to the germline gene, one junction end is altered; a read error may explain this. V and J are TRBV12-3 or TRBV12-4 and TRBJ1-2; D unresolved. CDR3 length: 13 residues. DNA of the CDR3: TGTGCCAGCAGCTTAGAGTTAAACTATGGCTACACCTTC. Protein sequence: CASSLELNYGYTF.